The clone carrying this T cell receptor beta chain was picked up a small number of times. Its specificity is not known. Using unique molecular identifiers, the investigators prepared the TCRbeta library. TCRdb called the PCR reads again in MiXCR, with one record for every CDR3 protein. This table has roughly 570,000 distinct CDR3 sequences, around 27% appearing once. V dropped 11 bases and J dropped 4 bases, with 17 bases sitting between them. The CDR3 has 13 residues. The data are from a study of T-cell reconstitution after alpha-beta-depleted transplantation in children. Study-level points and caveats: Several hundred expanded graft clones reportedly were the source of alpha-beta T cells about two months after transplant.

This receptor was identified in a boy under three years old with Wiskott-Aldrich syndrome, due to receive a stem cell transplant. V usage is TRBV12-3 or TRBV12-4 and J usage is TRBJ1-1; D is unresolved. The sample was PBMCs, taken before TCRalphabeta/CD19-depleted stem cell transplant. The CDR3 DNA is TGTGCCTGCATCAAGGACCTGGGCACTGAAGCTTTCTTT. Translation gives CACIKDLGTEAFF.